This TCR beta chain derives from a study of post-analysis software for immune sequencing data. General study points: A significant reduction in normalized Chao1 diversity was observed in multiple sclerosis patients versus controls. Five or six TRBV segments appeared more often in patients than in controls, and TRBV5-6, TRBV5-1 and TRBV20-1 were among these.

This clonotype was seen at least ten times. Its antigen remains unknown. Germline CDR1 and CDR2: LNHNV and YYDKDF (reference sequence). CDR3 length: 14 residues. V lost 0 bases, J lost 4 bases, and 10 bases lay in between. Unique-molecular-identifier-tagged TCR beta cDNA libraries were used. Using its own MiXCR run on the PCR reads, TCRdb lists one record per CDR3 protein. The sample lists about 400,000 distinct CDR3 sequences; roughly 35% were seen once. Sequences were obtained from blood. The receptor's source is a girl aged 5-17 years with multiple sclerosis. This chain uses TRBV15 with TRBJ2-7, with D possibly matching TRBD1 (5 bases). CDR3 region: CATSRDLAGYEQYF. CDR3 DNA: TGTGCCACCAGCAGAGATCTCGCAGGGTACGAGCAGTACTTC.